A single sample is the source of the 27 T cell receptor beta chains below, sequenced in a study of blood T cell repertoires in COVID-19 (dated by TCRdb to 2019 to 2021). Library prep was done by the immunoSEQ multiplex PCR assay. This is the immuneACCESS table as TCRdb keeps it, with only in-frame sequences that have V and J called. A part of the clones is gone; compared with another copy, unresolved V genes explain less than half, and the rest is unexplained. This sample holds around 300,000 clones; roughly 89% were observed only once. Approximately 3% of the sample belongs to the ten largest clones. Source material: peripheral blood. Every receptor here comes from a woman in her 30s with active or convalescent COVID-19.

The genes are TRBV3-1 (or the pseudogene TRBV3-2) and TRBJ2-3; 8 bases align to TRBD2. Looked up from germline, CDR1 is LGHDT and CDR2 is YNNKEL (reference sequence). CDR3 length: 11 amino acids. V was pared by 10 bases and J by 10 bases, with 7 bases of the junction left unmatched. The CDR3 here is CATAGGGPQYF. The CDR3 DNA reads TGTGCCACAGCCGGGGGGGGACCGCAGTATTTT.

The chain employs TRBV7-8 and TRBJ2-2, with D hard to call. The CDR3 consists of 14 residues. Deletions cut 1 base from V and 2 bases from J, with 5 bases between. Germline V gene lookup returns CDR1 SGHVS and CDR2 FQNEAQ. The CDR3 nucleotides read TGTGCCAGCAGCTTAGGAGGAAACACCGGGGAGCTGTTTTTT. It is translated as CASSLGGNTGELFF.

The gene calls are TRBV18 and TRBJ2-2; D gene ambiguous. CDR1 KGHSH and CDR2 LQKENI come from the germline V gene. The CDR3 covers 14 residues. Trimming cost V 1 base and J 1 base, with 4 bases left between them. The CDR3 nucleotides are TGTGCCAGCTCACCACGGCAGAACACCGGGGAGCTGTTTTTT. It is translated as CASSPRQNTGELFF.

The chain couples TRBV6-6 to TRBJ1-5, with 7 bases that match TRBD1. With 2 bases clipped from V and 4 bases from J, the junction kept 2 bases outside the gene matches. Germline V gene data show CDR1 as MNHNY and CDR2 as SVGAGI (reference sequence). CDR3 length: 14 residues. CDR3 amino acids: CASSYGTDNQPQHF. The CDR3 DNA sequence: TGTGCCAGCAGTTACGGGACAGATAATCAGCCCCAGCATTTT.

The rearrangement joins TRBV12-3 or TRBV12-4 to TRBJ2-1, with a weak D call TRBD1 (5 bases). The CDR3 consists of 11 residues. V dropped 1 base and J dropped 15 bases, with 10 bases sitting between them. CDR3 bases: TGTGCCAGCAGTTTAGGGCAGACAGCGTTCTTC. Amino acid sequence: CASSLGQTAFF.

The CDR3 coding sequence is TGTGCCAGCAGCTTTGAGGGAACGGTAGGCGGAAACACCATATATTTT. Translation gives CASSFEGTVGGNTIYF. The rearrangement uses TRBV7-2 and TRBJ1-3; unclear D gene. The CDR3 runs 16 residues. V was pared by 3 bases and J by 4 bases, with 16 bases between. CDR1 is SGHTA and CDR2 is FQGNSA in the germline V gene.

This clone turned up a few times. The chain links TRBV25-1 to TRBJ2-7, with D uncertain. Germline lookup yields CDR1 MGHDK and CDR2 SYGVNS. Trimming pared 4 bases from V and 1 base from J, leaving 20 bases between. The CDR3 covers 17 residues. CDR3 sequence (DNA): TGTGCCAGCAGTGCCCGCCAGGCCGTAACGGTATCCTACGAGCAGTACTTC. Its protein is CASSARQAVTVSYEQYF.

The rearrangement uses TRBV27 and TRBJ1-5; TRBD1 is a possible D gene (5 bases). The V end lost 2 bases, the J end lost 2 bases, and 10 bases lay between the germline ends. Germline CDR1 and CDR2: MNHEY and SMNVEV (reference sequence). The CDR3 consists of 15 residues. CDR3 protein: CASSLVGEGNQPQHF. The CDR3 DNA is TGTGCCAGCAGTTTAGTAGGGGAGGGCAATCAGCCCCAGCATTTT.

V and J are TRBV28 and TRBJ1-1; 8 bases agree with TRBD1. Germline assignment: CDR1 MDHEN and CDR2 SYDVKM. There are 13 residues in the CDR3. The V gene end was trimmed by 6 bases and the J gene end by 5 bases; junction bases not matched to a gene: 5. This chain's CDR3 is CASRSTGGTEAFF. For the CDR3, the DNA is TGTGCCAGCAGATCAACAGGGGGAACTGAAGCTTTCTTT.

Only one count was recorded for this clone. The rearrangement uses TRBV2 and TRBJ1-3; weak D call: TRBD1 (5 bases). Germline CDR1 and CDR2: SNHLY and FYNNEI. V was shortened by 6 bases and J by 0 bases, with 9 bases between the two germline ends. The length of the CDR3 is 14 residues. CDR3 in amino acids: CASSRVPSGNTIYF. In nucleotides, the CDR3 is TGTGCCAGCAGCAGGGTACCCTCTGGAAACACCATATATTTT.

With regard to this clone: Germline is not matched at one junction end, which may reflect a read error. The chain carries TRBV7-2 and TRBJ2-1, with 11 nucleotides matching TRBD2. The length of the CDR3 is 15 residues. Germline lookup yields CDR1 SGHTA and CDR2 FQGNSA. The CDR3: CASRLAGGPDSEQFF. Here the CDR3 DNA reads TGTGCCAGCAGATTAGCGGGGGGGCCTGACAGTGAGCAGTTCTTC.

V is TRBV5-1 and J is TRBJ2-7; D possibly corresponds to TRBD2 (7 bases). The V gene lost 5 bases and the J gene lost 7 bases, with 19 bases spanning the gap. The germline gives CDR1 SGHRS, CDR2 YFSETQ. The CDR3 has 14 amino acids. CDR3 protein: CASRVGAGAGEQYF. CDR3 sequence (DNA): TGCGCCAGCAGGGTAGGCGCGGGGGCAGGGGAGCAGTACTTC. The whole variable domain, remainder taken from reference TRBV5-1 and TRBJ2-7, is KAGVTQTPRYLIKTRGQQVTLSCSPISGHRSVSWYQQTPGQGLQFLFEYFSETQRNKGNFPGRFSGRQFSNSRSEMNVSTLELGDSALYLCASRVGAGAGEQYFGPGTRLTVT.

The chain has TRBV14 and TRBJ1-6, with TRBD1 identical over 7 bases. V was pared by 2 bases and J by 7 bases, with 5 bases of the junction left unmatched. Germline assignment: CDR1 SGHDN and CDR2 FVKESK. The CDR3 sequence is 15 residues long. The CDR3 DNA follows: TGTGCCAGCAGCCAAACGACAGGGTGGAATTCACCCCTCCACTTT. It encodes CASSQTTGWNSPLHF.

This rearrangement joins TRBV28 to TRBJ2-7; 8 positions agree with TRBD1. The CDR3 is 13 residues long. Losses at the gene ends were 8 bases for V and 6 bases for J; bases not matched to a gene: 9. CDR1 MDHEN and CDR2 SYDVKM come from the germline V gene. In nucleotides, the CDR3 is TGTGCCAGCTCTCCGAGACAGGGGTCCGAGCAGTACTTC. Translated: CASSPRQGSEQYF.

The CDR3: CASSPRGLAGGDTQYF. Written as DNA, the CDR3 is TGTGCCAGCAGCCCGCGGGGACTAGCGGGGGGGGATACGCAGTATTTT. This chain links TRBV6-2 or TRBV6-3 with TRBJ2-3; 16 bases map to TRBD2. V lost 6 bases to trimming and J lost 6 bases; unmatched junction nucleotides: 6. This CDR3 spans 16 amino acids. Germline CDR1 and CDR2: MNHEY and SVGEGT.

V usage is TRBV3-1 (or the pseudogene TRBV3-2) and J usage is TRBJ2-7; TRBD1 matches at 8 bases. The J segment lost 3 bases and the V segment lost 3 bases, leaving 16 bases of the junction unmatched. The CDR3 totals 18 residues. Germline V CDR1 and CDR2: LGHDT, YNNKEL (reference sequence). The CDR3 sequence: CASSQETLRQGLDYEQYF. The CDR3 nucleotides read TGTGCCAGCAGCCAGGAAACTTTGAGACAGGGGCTCGACTACGAGCAGTACTTC.

The chain is built from TRBV11-1 and TRBJ2-5, with D perhaps TRBD1 (5 bases). This CDR3 has 15 amino acids. Germline CDR1 is SGHAT and CDR2 is FQDESV (reference sequence). V was shortened by 3 bases and J by 7 bases, with 18 bases between the two germline ends. The CDR3 region has the DNA TGTGCCAGCAGCTTTGGTGGAAAGGTCCAGGGGACCCAGTACTTC. It specifies CASSFGGKVQGTQYF.

The CDR3 spells CASRRPGSSYEQYF. The CDR3 DNA sequence: TGTGCCAGCAGACGGCCCGGGAGCTCCTACGAGCAGTACTTC. The V and J genes are TRBV7-2 and TRBJ2-7, with a tentative D call TRBD2 (6 bases). V was cut by 6 bases and J by 0 bases, with 12 bases left in between. The CDR3 totals 14 residues. The germline gives CDR1 SGHTA, CDR2 FQGNSA.

A note on this clone: Other DNA sequences of this sample code for an identical CDR3. The chain is built from TRBV6-5 and TRBJ1-1, with a possible D match to TRBD1 (5 bases). CDR1 is MNHEY and CDR2 is SVGAGI in the germline V gene. CDR3 length equals 13 residues. The V and J ends lost 7 bases and 1 base respectively, with 10 bases between them. CDR3 residues: CASTVGQNTEAFF. In DNA form, the CDR3 reads TGTGCCAGCACGGTCGGACAGAACACTGAAGCTTTCTTT.

The genes are TRBV7-2 and TRBJ1-2; tentative D call: TRBD1 (6 bases). This CDR3 region has 14 residues. CDR1 is SGHTA and CDR2 is FQGNSA in the germline V gene. V was cut by 5 bases and J by 4 bases, with 14 bases left in between. The CDR3 sequence: CASSTYREGYGYTF. The CDR3 DNA sequence: TGTGCCAGCAGCACTTACAGGGAAGGCTATGGCTACACCTTC. The variable domain in full, with the rest retrieved from reference TRBV7-2 and TRBJ1-2, is GAGVSQSPSNKVTEKGKDVELRCDPISGHTALYWYRQSLGQGLEFLIYFQGNSAPDKSGLPSDRFSAERTGGSVSTLTIQRTQQEDSAVYLCASSTYREGYGYTFGSGTRLTVV.

The chain uses TRBV5-4 and TRBJ2-5; 11 bases line up with TRBD1. The CDR3 length is 17 residues. Trimming removed 7 bases from V and 4 bases from J; junction bases left unmatched: 15. CDR1 SGHNT and CDR2 YYREEE come from the germline V gene (reference sequence). Written as DNA, the CDR3 is TGTGCCAGCTCAGAGGGTGGACAGGGGGCGCCGGGAGAGACCCAGTACTTC. It codes for CASSEGGQGAPGETQYF.

This clone was picked up one time. This chain uses TRBV18 with TRBJ2-7; 7 positions match TRBD1. The CDR3 has 14 residues. Germline assignment: CDR1 KGHSH and CDR2 LQKENI. V dropped 4 bases and J dropped 3; count of bases not matched to a gene: 6. This CDR3 reads CASSRGQFIYEQYF. The CDR3 DNA reads TGTGCCAGCTCACGGGGACAGTTTATCTACGAGCAGTACTTC. The full variable domain, its missing parts supplied by reference TRBV18 and TRBJ2-7, is NAGVMQNPRHLVRRRGQEARLRCSPMKGHSHVYWYRQLPEEGLKFMVYLQKENIIDESGMPKERFSAEFPKEGPSILRIQQVVRGDSAAYFCASSRGQFIYEQYFGPGTRLTVT.

V and J are TRBV28 and TRBJ1-6; 7 bases line up with TRBD1. This CDR3 comprises 16 residues. Germline V gene sequence: CDR1 MDHEN, CDR2 SYDVKM. V shed 2 bases, J shed 7 bases, and the junction held 8 bases outside the gene matches. Here the CDR3 DNA reads TGTGCCAGCAGTTTAGGAGGAGGGGGCCGGAATTCACCCCTCCACTTT. It specifies CASSLGGGGRNSPLHF.

The chain carries TRBV5-8 and TRBJ2-3; 8 bases map to TRBD2. The germline CDR1 and CDR2 sequences are SGHTS and YDEGEE. The junction had 8 bases not matched to a gene; V was cut back by 0 bases and J by 5 bases. The CDR3 totals 16 residues. CDR3 coding DNA: TGTGCCAGCAGCTTGGTAACGGGGGGGCTAGTAGATACGCAGTATTTT. It codes for CASSLVTGGLVDTQYF. Looking up the rest from reference TRBV5-8 and TRBJ2-3 gives the full variable domain: EAGVTQSPTHLIKTRGQQATLRCSPISGHTSVYWYQQALGLGLQFLLWYDEGEERNRGNFPPRFSGRQFPNYSSELNVNALELEDSALYLCASSLVTGGLVDTQYFGPGTRLTVL.

The chain has TRBV13 and TRBJ1-1; D might be TRBD1 (5 bases). The length of the CDR3 is 16 residues. V was cut by 5 bases and J by 5 bases, with 21 bases left in between. CDR1 and CDR2 from the germline V gene are PRHDT and FYEKMQ (reference sequence). CDR3 region: CASSQLRGGMGTEAFF. CDR3 nucleotides: TGTGCCAGCAGCCAACTCCGTGGGGGGATGGGAACTGAAGCTTTCTTT.

The chain couples TRBV4-1 to TRBJ1-6; D might be TRBD1 (5 bases). This CDR3 is built from 15 residues. Germline CDR1 MGHRA, CDR2 YSYEKL. Trimming pared 0 bases from V and 10 bases from J, leaving 13 bases between. The CDR3 loop reads CASSQDWDFYSPLHF. The CDR3 coding sequence is TGCGCCAGCAGCCAAGACTGGGACTTTTACTCACCCCTCCACTTT.

The chain couples TRBV5-1 to TRBJ1-4, with unresolved D. The ends were cut back, 4 bases at V and 6 bases at J, with 13 bases in the middle. Germline V lookup: CDR1 SGHRS, CDR2 YFSETQ. CDR3 length: 14 amino acids. CDR3 nucleotides: TGCGCCAGCAGCACCAACAGAGCCGATGAAAAACTGTTTTTT. This codes for CASSTNRADEKLFF.